These 5 T cell receptor beta chains came from one sample sequenced in a study of T cells expressing NK-cell markers. TCRdb re-analyzed the 5' RACE reads; it lists each CDR3 protein once, without DNA. Its table lists roughly 380,000 distinct CDR3 sequences. Sequencing was carried out using blood T cells: a sorted CD56 or NKG2C T cell subset, CD4+ or CD8+ T cells, or bulk PBMC T cells (not recorded which). The receptors derive from a man between 18 and 69 years old in good health.

The J gene is TRBJ1-1, the V gene TRBV6-1. The germline CDR1 and CDR2 sequences are MNHNS and SASEGT. The CDR3 spans 13 residues. The CDR3 sequence is CASIPQLGNEAFF.

The V and J genes are TRBV6-1 and TRBJ1-1; the D gene TCRdb calls, TRBD1, cannot be checked with no DNA. The CDR3 is 16 amino acids. Germline values: CDR1 MNHNS, CDR2 SASEGT. The CDR3 region is CASRRQGLGMNTEAFF.

This chain connects TRBV5-1 to TRBJ1-2. The CDR3 extends over 15 amino acids. Per germline, CDR1 SGHRS and CDR2 YFSETQ. The CDR3 loop is CASSLGPITDYGYTF. The complete variable domain, with remaining parts taken from reference TRBV5-1 and TRBJ1-2, reads KAGVTQTPRYLIKTRGQQVTLSCSPISGHRSVSWYQQTPGQGLQFLFEYFSETQRNKGNFPGRFSGRQFSNSRSEMNVSTLELGDSALYLCASSLGPITDYGYTFGSGTRLTVV.

CDR3 in amino acids: CASSGSQTIGELFF. The chain joins TRBV6-1 to TRBJ2-2. From germline, CDR1 is MNHNS and CDR2 SASEGT. This CDR3 spans 14 amino acids.

CDR3 amino acids: CASSSGGLPSTDTQYF. The chain is built from TRBV5-1 and TRBJ2-3; TCRdb selects TRBD2, and the lack of DNA leaves this call unchecked. CDR1 and CDR2 (germline): SGHRS, YFSETQ. CDR3 length equals 16 residues.